The present T cell receptor beta chain was sequenced within a study of T-cell memory formation after mild COVID-19. Study results and caveats: The main location of contracting CD4+ clones was CM and EM, and that of contracting CD8+ clones was EMRA.

TCRdb re-called the 5' RACE reads through MiXCR, storing one row per CDR3 protein. This table holds roughly 52,000 distinct CDR3 sequences, roughly 9.5% found once. Trimming pared 8 bases from V and 0 bases from J, leaving 7 bases between. Germline assignment: CDR1 KGHDR and CDR2 SFDVKD. The CDR3 runs 13 residues. This clonotype appeared a few times. Its cognate antigen is unknown. This receptor was obtained from a man between 18 and 35 years old who had mild COVID-19 (a few samples of this study predate the infection). Cell type and time point are not known. Sequenced material: PBMCs or a T cell subset sorted from them (not recorded which). V and J are TRBV24-1 and TRBJ2-1; TRBD2 might be the D (5 bases). The CDR3 DNA sequence: TGTGCCACCACGGGGAGCTCCTACAATGAGCAGTTCTTC. Its translation: CATTGSSYNEQFF.